This is a list of T cell receptor beta chains from one sample in a study of T cell responses to AZD1222 COVID-19 vaccine. Using immunoSEQ multiplex PCR, the repertoire was profiled, and TCRdb retains in-frame clones only, with some absent. The data show around 130,000 clones, with 88% seen just once and over 15% held by the top ten. The sample consisted of peripheral blood, taken on day 0 of MenACWY control vaccination. These receptors were taken from an adult in good health. CDR3s include the opening cysteine and the closing phenylalanine or tryptophan. The order of the fields is V gene, clone size, J gene, D gene, CDR3 protein, CDR3 DNA. D genes are given only for firm matches. Part of the rows lack a size; the others show once, few, many or a class for expanded clones.

v_call: TRBV18; clone_size: -; j_call: TRBJ1-3; d_call: TRBD1; cdr3_aa: CASSPTGYGNTIYF; cdr3_nt: TGTGCCAGCTCACCGACAGGGTACGGAAACACCATATATTTT
v_call: TRBV28; clone_size: once; j_call: TRBJ1-5; d_call: -; cdr3_aa: CASSPFPGGQPQHF; cdr3_nt: TGTGCCAGCAGTCCTTTTCCGGGGGGCCAGCCCCAGCATTTT
v_call: TRBV9; clone_size: -; j_call: TRBJ1-5; d_call: TRBD1; cdr3_aa: CASSSTGGNQPQHF; cdr3_nt: TGTGCCAGCAGCTCGACAGGGGGCAACCAGCCCCAGCATTTT
v_call: TRBV3-1/TRBV3-2; clone_size: -; j_call: TRBJ1-4; d_call: -; cdr3_aa: CASSLLSGGSKKLFF; cdr3_nt: TGTGCCAGCAGCCTCCTGAGCGGGGGAAGTAAAAAACTGTTTTTT
v_call: TRBV28; clone_size: -; j_call: TRBJ1-4; d_call: TRBD1; cdr3_aa: CASSFSGQGFEKLFF; cdr3_nt: TGTGCCAGCAGTTTCTCGGGACAGGGATTCGAAAAACTGTTTTTT
v_call: TRBV29-1; clone_size: -; j_call: TRBJ2-7; d_call: -; cdr3_aa: CSVGGLPGVGYEQYF; cdr3_nt: TGCAGCGTTGGCGGGCTTCCAGGGGTGGGCTACGAGCAGTACTTC
v_call: TRBV3-1/TRBV3-2; clone_size: -; j_call: TRBJ1-2; d_call: TRBD1; cdr3_aa: CASSQERHRGLYGYTF; cdr3_nt: TGTGCCAGCAGCCAAGAAAGGCACAGGGGCCTCTATGGCTACACCTTC
v_call: TRBV18; clone_size: -; j_call: TRBJ1-4; d_call: -; cdr3_aa: CASSPAAGPEKLFF; cdr3_nt: TGTGCCAGCTCACCAGCTGCAGGCCCTGAAAAACTGTTTTTT
v_call: TRBV27; clone_size: -; j_call: TRBJ2-3; d_call: TRBD2; cdr3_aa: CASSSAILAGGPNTQYF; cdr3_nt: TGTGCCAGCAGTTCCGCCATACTAGCGGGAGGGCCGAATACGCAGTATTTT
v_call: TRBV24-1; clone_size: -; j_call: TRBJ2-5; d_call: TRBD1; cdr3_aa: CATSDSTGTGDETQYF; cdr3_nt: TGTGCCACCAGTGATTCGACCGGGACAGGGGACGAGACCCAGTACTTC
v_call: TRBV23-1; clone_size: -; j_call: TRBJ2-3; d_call: -; cdr3_aa: CAAETPTTFCNSSTDTQYF; cdr3_nt: TGCGCCGCCGAAACTCCTACGACGTTTTGCAATTCTAGCACAGATACGCAGTATTTT
v_call: TRBV5-4; clone_size: once; j_call: TRBJ2-2; d_call: TRBD2; cdr3_aa: CASSARTSGRALWTGELFF; cdr3_nt: TGTGCCAGCAGCGCCCGGACTAGCGGGAGGGCCCTTTGGACCGGGGAGCTGTTTTTT